The 6 T cell receptor beta chains below come from one sample, sequenced in a study of blood T cell repertoires in COVID-19. Repertoires were generated with immunoSEQ multiplex PCR, while TCRdb's copy carries only in-frame clones and drops some. The table lists approximately 220,000 clones, 90% of them singletons. Input material: PBMCs or T cells enriched from blood (not recorded which). The origin of the receptors is a man in his thirties or forties who had recovered from COVID-19.

The sample holds a few counts of this clone. The chain recombines TRBV19 with TRBJ2-3, with 14 bases matching TRBD2. Trimming at V came to 7 bases and at J to 6 bases, leaving 6 bases not matched to a gene. The germline V gene encodes CDR1 LNHDA and CDR2 SQIVND (reference sequence). This CDR3 spans 15 amino acids. This CDR3 is CASNNRLAGGDTQYF. CDR3 sequence (DNA): TGTGCCAGTAACAACAGACTAGCGGGGGGGGATACGCAGTATTTT.

As for this clone: The same CDR3 is also encoded by other DNA sequences in this sample. The rearrangement uses TRBV5-1 and TRBJ2-2, with D hard to call. Per germline, CDR1 SGHRS and CDR2 YFSETQ. There are 14 residues in the CDR3. With 0 bases removed from V and 1 base from J, the gap between germline ends came to 4 bases. This CDR3 reads CASSLGQNTGELFF. The DNA for the CDR3 is TGCGCCAGCAGCTTGGGTCAGAACACCGGGGAGCTGTTTTTT.

The chain couples TRBV10-3 to TRBJ1-4, with TRBD1 matching 7 bases. Losses at the gene ends were 4 bases for V and 3 bases for J; bases not matched to a gene: 8. This CDR3 has 16 residues. Germline V gene lookup returns CDR1 ENHRY and CDR2 SYGVKD. The CDR3 region is CAISATNRGANEKLFF. CDR3 bases: TGTGCCATCAGTGCAACAAACAGGGGAGCTAATGAAAAACTGTTTTTT.

The sample holds a few counts of this clone. This rearrangement joins TRBV5-1 to TRBJ1-5, with a weak D call TRBD1 (5 bases). There are 14 residues in the CDR3. CDR1 and CDR2 from the germline V gene are SGHRS and YFSETQ. The ends were cut back, 4 bases at V and 6 bases at J, with 14 bases in the middle. For the CDR3, the DNA is TGCGCCAGCAGCGAAGGGACTAGCGGTCAGCCCCAGCATTTT. Protein sequence: CASSEGTSGQPQHF.

A word on this clone: Compared with germline, one end of the junction differs, possibly owing to a read error. The chain carries TRBV18 and TRBJ2-7, with TRBD1 as a possible D gene (7 bases). Per germline, CDR1 KGHSH and CDR2 LQKENI. The length of the CDR3 is 11 residues. The CDR3 sequence: CASSQGGQFSF. Written as DNA, the CDR3 is TGTGCCAGCTCCCAGGGGGGACAGTTTTCCTTC.

This clone has more than one count but fewer than ten. This chain uses TRBV20-1 with TRBJ2-7; D might be TRBD1 (5 bases). Germline-derived CDR1 and CDR2 are DFQATT and SNEGSKA (reference sequence). V was clipped by 3 bases and J by 10 bases, with 13 bases between them. This CDR3 comprises 11 residues. CDR3: CSASLQDNQYF. The CDR3 region has the DNA TGCAGTGCTAGTTTACAGGATAATCAGTACTTC.